This T cell receptor (beta chain) was profiled in a study of blood T cell repertoires in COVID-19. In the authors' methods: Counts of nucleated cells, estimated from reference gene primer amplification, were obtained. Profiled with immunoSEQ multiplex PCR; TCRdb holds only in-frame clones, not every one. V, J and clone size are those of that table, while D and trimming were read from the DNA. The table shows 25,000 to 30,000 clones, with around 90% occurring only once. The CDR3 contains 16 residues. Per germline, CDR1 LNHDA and CDR2 SQIVND (reference sequence). Deletions cut 5 bases from V and 3 bases from J, with 19 bases between.

V is TRBV19 and J is TRBJ1-1, with D possibly TRBD1 on 6 matching bases. The TCR was taken from a human donor in a cohort sampled during active COVID-19. Sequencing was performed on peripheral blood. Here the CDR3 reads CASSRGRKGGYTEAFF. DNA for the CDR3: TGTGCCAGTAGTCGCGGACGTAAAGGGGGATACACTGAAGCTTTCTTT.